These 20 T cell receptor beta chains share one sample of origin, sequenced in a study of T cell changes during pregnancy in multiple sclerosis. The assay was immunoSEQ multiplex PCR, and TCRdb's table has in-frame clones only and misses some. This sample has 50,000 to 65,000 clones, with about nine tenths found just once. This specimen consisted of CD8+ T cells from peripheral blood mononuclear cells, obtained before pregnancy. The receptors were gathered from a female donor with multiple sclerosis, enrolled in a pregnancy study.

The chain couples TRBV19 to TRBJ1-2; 8 bases line up with TRBD1. J gave up 8 bases and V 3 bases, and 5 bases lay outside the gene matches. The CDR3 runs 13 residues. CDR1 and CDR2 from the germline V gene are LNHDA and SQIVND (reference sequence). CDR3 bases: TGTGCCAGTAGTATTTTGACAGGGGAAGGCTACACCTTC. This gives the protein CASSILTGEGYTF.

A note on this clone: Its ends do not fully match the called genes, so a read error is possible. The rearrangement links TRBV13 to TRBJ2-7; 7 bases match TRBD2. The V gene's germline CDR1 is PRHDT and CDR2 FYEKMQ (reference sequence). The CDR3 totals 13 residues. CDR3 in DNA: TGTGCCAGCAGCTGGGGGAGGGCCCGCCACCCCCTTTTC. Protein sequence: CASSWGRARHPLF.

The V and J genes are TRBV25-1 and TRBJ1-2; 9 nucleotides match TRBD1. The V gene's germline CDR1 is MGHDK and CDR2 SYGVNS. The length of the CDR3 is 13 residues. J lost 3 bases, V lost 4 bases, and 0 bases had no gene match. The CDR3 sequence: CASSGQGDYGYTF. CDR3 coding DNA: TGTGCCAGCAGTGGACAGGGGGACTATGGCTACACCTTC.

This rearrangement joins TRBV27 to TRBJ1-1; D gene uncertain. The V gene lost 6 bases and the J gene lost 3 bases, with 11 bases spanning the gap. CDR1 MNHEY and CDR2 SMNVEV come from the germline V gene (reference sequence). The CDR3 totals 13 residues. CDR3 in amino acids: CASSEAGDTEAFF. The CDR3, as DNA: TGTGCCAGCAGCGAGGCCGGGGACACTGAAGCTTTCTTT.

This clone was seen a few times. The chain employs TRBV4-3 and TRBJ1-2, with D unresolved. V lost 0 bases and J 4 bases, leaving 12 bases between the germline ends. Germline V gene data show CDR1 as LGHNA and CDR2 as YSLEER. The length of the CDR3 is 15 residues. CDR3 nucleotides: TGCGCCAGCAGCCAAGATCAATCCTATCCCTATGGCTACACCTTC. Its translation is CASSQDQSYPYGYTF.

The CDR3 here is CASSSQTEAFF. In DNA form, the CDR3 reads TGTGCCAGCAGCTCGCAGACTGAAGCTTTCTTT. The chain has TRBV7-9 and TRBJ1-1; D not certain. The ends were cut back, 4 bases at V and 5 bases at J, with 5 bases in the middle. The CDR3 has 11 amino acids. Germline CDR1 is SEHNR and CDR2 is FQNEAQ (reference sequence). Based on the CDR3 plus reference TRBV7-9 and TRBJ1-1, the full variable domain is DTGVSQNPRHKITKRGQNVTFRCDPISEHNRLYWYRQTLGQGPEFLTYFQNEAQLEKSRLLSDRFSAERPKGSFSTLEIQRTEQGDSAMYLCASSSQTEAFFGQGTRLTVV.

The chain is built from TRBV5-4 and TRBJ1-2, with D maybe TRBD1 (6 bases). The V end was cut by 4 bases, the J end by 1 base, with 23 bases between. This CDR3 comprises 18 residues. Germline values: CDR1 SGHNT, CDR2 YYREEE (reference sequence). CDR3: CASSPPPPFGTLNYGYTF. The CDR3 DNA is TGTGCCAGCAGCCCCCCACCCCCTTTTGGGACACTTAACTATGGCTACACCTTC. The whole variable domain, remainder taken from reference TRBV5-4 and TRBJ1-2, is ETGVTQSPTHLIKTRGQQVTLRCSSQSGHNTVSWYQQALGQGPQFIFQYYREEENGRGNFPPRFSGLQFPNYSSELNVNALELDDSALYLCASSPPPPFGTLNYGYTFGSGTRLTVV.

The chain couples TRBV6-5 to TRBJ2-5; 13 nucleotides agree with TRBD2. The CDR3 extends over 15 amino acids. From germline, CDR1 is MNHEY and CDR2 SVGAGI. With V trimmed by 10 bases and J by 5 bases, 10 bases remained unmatched. Here the CDR3 reads CATTTSGGAGETQYF. The CDR3, as DNA: TGTGCCACCACTACTAGCGGGGGGGCCGGGGAGACCCAGTACTTC.

The V gene is TRBV7-3, the J gene TRBJ2-3; 10 bases are a match to TRBD1. The V gene end was trimmed by 3 bases and the J gene end by 4 bases; junction bases not matched to a gene: 13. Germline CDR1 SGHTA, CDR2 FQGTGA. This CDR3 region has 18 residues. This chain's CDR3 is CASSFTPGQGIIPDTQYF. For the CDR3, the DNA is TGTGCCAGCAGCTTTACACCGGGACAGGGGATCATACCAGATACGCAGTATTTT.

The V and J genes are TRBV7-8 and TRBJ1-2; D is possibly TRBD1 (6 bases). The CDR3 totals 13 residues. Germline lookup yields CDR1 SGHVS and CDR2 FQNEAQ. Trimming removed 5 bases from V and 4 bases from J, with 11 bases in between. The DNA of the CDR3 is TGTGCCAGCAGCCACGGACAGACCTATGGCTACACCTTC. Its translation: CASSHGQTYGYTF. The full variable domain, with the rest looked up from reference TRBV7-8 and TRBJ1-2, is GAGVSQSPRYKVAKRGQDVALRCDPISGHVSLFWYQQALGQGPEFLTYFQNEAQLDKSGLPSDRFFAERPEGSVSTLKIQRTQQEDSAVYLCASSHGQTYGYTFGSGTRLTVV.

The chain couples TRBV9 to TRBJ1-6, with D perhaps TRBD1 (5 bases). The V end was cut by 0 bases, the J end by 3 bases, with 7 bases between. This CDR3 contains 15 residues. Germline V lookup: CDR1 SGDLS, CDR2 YYNGEE. CDR3 sequence reads: CASSVDRGYNSPLHF. In nucleotides, the CDR3 is TGTGCCAGCAGCGTAGATAGGGGCTATAATTCACCCCTCCACTTT.

The chain recombines TRBV9 with TRBJ2-3, with 11 nucleotides matching TRBD2. Germline assignment: CDR1 SGDLS and CDR2 YYNGEE. J lost 1 base, V lost 4 bases, and 5 bases had no gene match. The CDR3 runs to 16 residues. Written as DNA, the CDR3 is TGTGCCAGCAGCATAATAGCGGGGGGGGGCACAGATACGCAGTATTTT. The encoded protein is CASSIIAGGGTDTQYF.

This chain connects TRBV13 to TRBJ1-2; no definite D call. V was cut by 5 bases and J by 4 bases, with 17 bases left in between. Per the germline V gene, CDR1 is PRHDT and CDR2 is FYEKMQ (reference sequence). The length of the CDR3 is 15 residues. CDR3 in DNA: TGTGCCAGCAGCCCAGGCTCACAGTGGATCTATGGCTACACCTTC. This codes for CASSPGSQWIYGYTF.

The rearrangement links TRBV27 to TRBJ1-1; D unclear. The V end was cut by 5 bases, the J end by 4 bases, with 14 bases between. The CDR3 is made up of 14 amino acids. The germline gives CDR1 MNHEY, CDR2 SMNVEV (reference sequence). The CDR3 nucleotides are TGTGCCAGCAGTCTACCGGGGAGTGGCACTGAAGCTTTCTTT. It codes for CASSLPGSGTEAFF.

V is TRBV4-3 and J is TRBJ2-1; 8 bases align to TRBD2. The J segment lost 9 bases and the V segment lost 1 base, leaving 8 bases of the junction unmatched. This CDR3 is 15 amino acids long. In germline, CDR1 is LGHNA, CDR2 YSLEER. This CDR3 reads CASSQGDGGASEQFF. DNA of the CDR3: TGCGCCAGCAGCCAAGGGGACGGGGGGGCCTCTGAGCAGTTCTTC.

V usage is TRBV29-1 and J usage is TRBJ2-7; TRBD1 aligns across 7 bases. Germline V CDR1 and CDR2: SQVTM, ANQGSEA. This CDR3 has 13 residues. Trimming at V came to 4 bases and at J to 3 bases, leaving 6 bases not matched to a gene. CDR3: CSVVETGSYEQYF. CDR3 coding DNA: TGCAGCGTTGTCGAGACAGGGAGCTACGAGCAGTACTTC.

About this clone itself: Different DNA sequences within this sample yield the same CDR3. V usage is TRBV6-5 and J usage is TRBJ2-7; weak D call: TRBD2 (5 bases). Per the germline V gene, CDR1 is MNHEY and CDR2 is SVGAGI. V lost 10 bases to trimming and J lost 2 bases, with 15 bases between them. The CDR3 spans 13 residues. The CDR3 loop reads CATRGASPYEQYF. The DNA for the CDR3 is TGTGCCACCCGGGGAGCGTCCCCCTACGAGCAGTACTTC.

The chain carries TRBV18 and TRBJ2-2, with D perhaps TRBD1 (5 bases). The CDR3 totals 15 residues. Germline CDR1 is KGHSH and CDR2 is LQKENI. With 3 bases removed from V and 4 bases from J, the gap between germline ends came to 12 bases. The CDR3 loop is CASSPPRAVTGELFF. CDR3 DNA sequence: TGTGCCAGCTCACCCCCCAGGGCAGTCACCGGGGAGCTGTTTTTT.

DNA of the CDR3: TGTGCCAGCGGGACAGGGGCTGACTATGGCTACACCTTC. This sequence encodes CASGTGADYGYTF. The chain joins TRBV6-5 to TRBJ1-2; 10 positions match TRBD1. The junction had 3 bases not matched to a gene; V was cut back by 8 bases and J by 3 bases. The germline gives CDR1 MNHEY, CDR2 SVGAGI. This CDR3 is built from 13 residues.

This clone was observed once. The V and J genes are TRBV11-2 and TRBJ1-2; a weak D match, TRBD1 (5 bases). Germline V lookup: CDR1 SGHAT, CDR2 FQNNGV. Trimming shortened V by 0 bases and J by 4 bases, and 12 bases separated the two germline ends. The CDR3 length is 15 residues. The CDR3 DNA sequence: TGTGCCAGCAGCTTAGATCCAGGGTCGGGCTATGGCTACACCTTC. Translation: CASSLDPGSGYGYTF.